This T cell receptor (beta chain) is from a study of blood T cell repertoires in COVID-19. About the research overall: Whether acute or convalescent, the COVID-19 samples came from the United States, Italy and Spain. Sources were T cells, B-cell-depleted T cells, or PBMCs; the material itself was cDNA or gDNA.

In the source study's methods: Estimation of nucleated cell counts relied on the amplification of reference gene primers. Profiling relied on immunoSEQ multiplex PCR, and the TCRdb table lists in-frame clones only, not all of them. The DNA gave D and trimming, while V, J and clone size come from that table. The repertoire has 110,000 to 150,000 clones, around four fifths of them found once; the top ten carry less than 5%. The trim removed 4 bases at V and 5 bases at J, leaving 14 bases unmatched. The CDR3 contains 17 residues. Germline CDR1 is LNHDA and CDR2 is SQIVND (reference sequence). The source material was peripheral blood. The TCR originated in a woman of 80 years or more with acute or convalescent COVID-19. This chain uses TRBV19 with TRBJ1-2; the match to TRBD1 covers 9 bases. The chain's CDR3 is CASSNPRTGVGSYGYTF. CDR3 bases: TGTGCCAGTAGTAATCCCCGGACAGGGGTCGGGTCGTATGGCTACACCTTC.